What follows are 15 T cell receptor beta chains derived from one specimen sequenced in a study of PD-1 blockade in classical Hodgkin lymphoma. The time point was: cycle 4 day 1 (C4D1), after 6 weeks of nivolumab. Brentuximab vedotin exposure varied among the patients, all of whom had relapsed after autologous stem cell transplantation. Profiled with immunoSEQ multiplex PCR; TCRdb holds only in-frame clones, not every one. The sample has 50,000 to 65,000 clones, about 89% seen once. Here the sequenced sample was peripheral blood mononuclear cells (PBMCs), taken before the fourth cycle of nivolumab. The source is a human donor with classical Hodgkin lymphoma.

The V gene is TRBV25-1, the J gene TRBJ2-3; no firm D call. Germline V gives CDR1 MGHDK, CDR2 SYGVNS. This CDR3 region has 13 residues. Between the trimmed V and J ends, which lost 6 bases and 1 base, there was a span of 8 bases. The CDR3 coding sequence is TGTGCCAGCAGGGCTGGCGGCACAGATACGCAGTATTTT. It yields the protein CASRAGGTDTQYF. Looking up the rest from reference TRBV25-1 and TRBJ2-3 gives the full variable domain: EADIYQTPRYLVIGTGKKITLECSQTMGHDKMYWYQQDPGMELHLIHYSYGVNSTEKGDLSSESTVSRIRTEHFPLTLESARPSHTSQYLCASRAGGTDTQYFGPGTRLTVL.

CDR3 sequence: CASGMTSGGQGDIQYF. The DNA for the CDR3 is TGTGCCAGCGGAATGACTAGCGGGGGGCAGGGGGACATTCAGTACTTC. V usage is TRBV27 and J usage is TRBJ2-4, with TRBD2 identical over 13 bases. CDR1 is MNHEY, CDR2 SMNVEV, per germline (reference sequence). The length of the CDR3 is 16 residues. V gave up 8 bases and J gave up 8 bases; unmatched junction bases: 12.

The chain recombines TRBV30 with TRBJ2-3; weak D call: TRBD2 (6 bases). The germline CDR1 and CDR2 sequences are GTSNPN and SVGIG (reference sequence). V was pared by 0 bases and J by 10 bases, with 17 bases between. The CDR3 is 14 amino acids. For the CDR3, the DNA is TGTGCCTGGAGTGTATTTACCTCGGGGGTGGCGCAGTATTTT. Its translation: CAWSVFTSGVAQYF.

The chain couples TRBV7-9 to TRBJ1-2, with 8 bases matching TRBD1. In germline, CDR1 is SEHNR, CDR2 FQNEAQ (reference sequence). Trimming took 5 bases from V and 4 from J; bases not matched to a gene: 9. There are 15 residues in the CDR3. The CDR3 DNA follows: TGTGCCAGCAGCGCACGACAGGGGCCGTCCTATGGCTACACCTTC. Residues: CASSARQGPSYGYTF.

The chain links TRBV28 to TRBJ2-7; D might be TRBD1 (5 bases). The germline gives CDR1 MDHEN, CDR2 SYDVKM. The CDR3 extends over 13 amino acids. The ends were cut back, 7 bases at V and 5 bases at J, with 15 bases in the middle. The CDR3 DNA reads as TGTGCCAGCAACCCCGCAGGGATCGACGAGCAGTACTTC. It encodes CASNPAGIDEQYF.

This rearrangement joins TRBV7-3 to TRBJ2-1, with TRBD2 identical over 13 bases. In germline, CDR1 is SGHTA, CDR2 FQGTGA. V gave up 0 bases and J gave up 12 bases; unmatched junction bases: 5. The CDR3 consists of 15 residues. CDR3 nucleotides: TGTGCCAGCAGCTTAACTGGGACTAGCGGGGCAGGGCAGTTCTTC. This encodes CASSLTGTSGAGQFF.

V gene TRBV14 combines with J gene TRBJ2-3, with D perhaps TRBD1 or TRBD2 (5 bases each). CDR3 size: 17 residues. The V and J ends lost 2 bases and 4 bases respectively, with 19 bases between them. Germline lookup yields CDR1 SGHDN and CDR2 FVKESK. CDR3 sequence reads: CASSQRTGTVRADTQYF. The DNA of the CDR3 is TGTGCCAGCAGCCAACGTACCGGGACCGTCCGTGCAGATACGCAGTATTTT.

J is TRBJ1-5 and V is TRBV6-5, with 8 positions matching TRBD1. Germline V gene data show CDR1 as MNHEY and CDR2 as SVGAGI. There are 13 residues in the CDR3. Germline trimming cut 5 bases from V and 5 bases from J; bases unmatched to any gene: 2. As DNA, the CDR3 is TGTGCCAGCAGTGGGACAGGTGATCAGCCCCAGCATTTT. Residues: CASSGTGDQPQHF.

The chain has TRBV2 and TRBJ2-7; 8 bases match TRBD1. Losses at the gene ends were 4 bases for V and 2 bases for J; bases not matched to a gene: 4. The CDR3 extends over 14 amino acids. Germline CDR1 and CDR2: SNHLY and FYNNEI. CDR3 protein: CASSVQGAAYEQYF. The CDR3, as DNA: TGTGCCAGCAGTGTGCAGGGGGCCGCCTACGAGCAGTACTTC.

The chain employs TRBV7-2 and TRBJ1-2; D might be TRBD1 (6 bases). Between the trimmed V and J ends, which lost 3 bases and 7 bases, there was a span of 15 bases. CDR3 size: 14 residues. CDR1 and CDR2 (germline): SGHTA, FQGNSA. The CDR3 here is CASSLGGAPGGYTF. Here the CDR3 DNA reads TGTGCCAGCAGCTTGGGGGGCGCCCCGGGTGGCTACACCTTC.

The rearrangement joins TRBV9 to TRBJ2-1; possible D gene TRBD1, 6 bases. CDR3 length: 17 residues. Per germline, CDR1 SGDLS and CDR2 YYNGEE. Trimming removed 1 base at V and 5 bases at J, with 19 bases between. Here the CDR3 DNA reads TGTGCCAGCAGCGTACTCCCCGGGACATGGGAAAACAATGAGCAGTTCTTC. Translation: CASSVLPGTWENNEQFF.

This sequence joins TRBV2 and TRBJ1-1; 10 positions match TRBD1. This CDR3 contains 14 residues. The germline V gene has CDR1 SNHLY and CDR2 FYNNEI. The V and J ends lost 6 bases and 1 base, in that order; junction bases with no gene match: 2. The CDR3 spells CASRRQGANTEAFF. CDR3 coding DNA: TGTGCCAGCAGACGACAGGGGGCGAACACTGAAGCTTTCTTT.

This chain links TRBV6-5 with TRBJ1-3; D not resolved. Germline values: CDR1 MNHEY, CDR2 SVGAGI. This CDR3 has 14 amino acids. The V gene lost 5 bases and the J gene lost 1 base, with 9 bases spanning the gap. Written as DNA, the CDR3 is TGTGCCAGCAGTGATTTAGGATCTGGAAACACCATATATTTT. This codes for CASSDLGSGNTIYF.

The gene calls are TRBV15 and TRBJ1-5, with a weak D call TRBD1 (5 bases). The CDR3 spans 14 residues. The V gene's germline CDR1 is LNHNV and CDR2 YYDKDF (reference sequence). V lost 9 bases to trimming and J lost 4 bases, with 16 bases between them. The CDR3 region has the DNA TGTGCCACAGCTACGGGGGACTCGAATCAGCCCCAGCATTTT. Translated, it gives CATATGDSNQPQHF.

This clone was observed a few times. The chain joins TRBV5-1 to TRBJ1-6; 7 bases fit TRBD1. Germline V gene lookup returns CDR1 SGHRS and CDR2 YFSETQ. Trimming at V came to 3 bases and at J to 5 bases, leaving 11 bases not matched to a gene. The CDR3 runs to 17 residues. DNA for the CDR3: TGCGCCAGCAGCTCTATTGGGGACAGTAGAAATAATTCACCCCTCCACTTT. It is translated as CASSSIGDSRNNSPLHF.